These 8 T cell receptor beta chains came from one sample sequenced in a study of T-cell reconstitution after alpha-beta-depleted transplantation in children. It was with unique molecular identifiers that the TCRbeta library was prepared. TCRdb reanalysed the PCR reads using MiXCR and keeps one entry per CDR3 protein. The profile covers tens of thousands of distinct CDR3 sequences, with 5.5% to 7.5% appearing a single time and 30% to 35% taken by the ten largest. The specimen comprised PBMCs, mostly from graft donor cells, sampled 60 days after TCRalphabeta/CD19-depleted stem cell transplant. All receptors derive from a female patient aged 2-15 years who had a stem cell transplant for aplastic anemia, so the T cells may come from the graft donor.

This clonotype occurred many times. V is TRBV13 and J is TRBJ2-3; possible D gene TRBD2, 5 bases. The CDR3 totals 19 residues. Germline CDR1 and CDR2: PRHDT and FYEKMQ (reference sequence). The V and J ends lost 4 bases and 0 bases respectively, with 23 bases between them. The CDR3 DNA reads TGTGCCAGCAGCTCCCGCCGGACTGTTGAACCGTATAGCACAGATACGCAGTATTTT. Its translation: CASSSRRTVEPYSTDTQYF.

This clonotype was recorded at least ten times. V gene TRBV24-1 combines with J gene TRBJ1-1; TRBD1 aligns across 9 bases. The V gene's germline CDR1 is KGHDR and CDR2 SFDVKD. The CDR3 runs 14 residues. The trim removed 2 bases at V and 3 bases at J, leaving 0 bases unmatched. This CDR3 reads CATSDWDRDTEAFF. The CDR3, as DNA: TGTGCCACCAGTGATTGGGACAGGGACACTGAAGCTTTCTTT.

About this clonotype itself: Possible read error: a much larger clone is one base away. This chain connects TRBV20-1 to TRBJ2-7; D assignment may be TRBD1 or TRBD2 (5 bases each). Germline V gene data show CDR1 as DFQATT and CDR2 as SNEGSKA (reference sequence). This CDR3 has 15 residues. V was trimmed by 6 bases and J by 9 bases, leaving 27 bases between them. This chain's CDR3 is CSAGETGSTRLGQYF. CDR3 in DNA: TGCAGTGCCGGGGAAACAGGTTCTACCCGACTTGGGCAGTACTTC.

This clonotype was counted ten times or more. This chain connects TRBV4-1 to TRBJ2-5, with 11 nucleotides matching TRBD1. With V trimmed by 0 bases and J by 3 bases, 3 bases remained unmatched. The CDR3 totals 16 residues. Per the germline V gene, CDR1 is MGHRA and CDR2 is YSYEKL. The DNA of the CDR3 is TGCGCCAGCAGCCAAGATTGGACAGGGGGCAAAGAGACCCAGTACTTC. Amino acid sequence: CASSQDWTGGKETQYF.

This clonotype was seen many times. V usage is TRBV25-1 and J usage is TRBJ1-1, with D uncertain. The germline gives CDR1 MGHDK, CDR2 SYGVNS. The CDR3 runs 13 residues. Trimming took off 4 bases at V and 0 bases at J, with 6 bases between the two ends. CDR3 protein: CASSAFMNTEAFF. The CDR3 nucleotides are TGTGCCAGCAGTGCATTTATGAACACTGAAGCTTTCTTT.

This clonotype was seen at least ten times. The chain is built from TRBV28 and TRBJ2-1; D not certain. The germline V gene encodes CDR1 MDHEN and CDR2 SYDVKM. Trimming took off 3 bases at V and 6 bases at J, with 12 bases between the two ends. The CDR3 extends over 14 amino acids. The CDR3 DNA sequence: TGTGCCAGCAGTTTGTTGGGAAGGCTCAATGAGCAGTTCTTC. Its protein product is CASSLLGRLNEQFF.

This clonotype was seen at least ten times. The V call is TRBV20-1, the J call TRBJ2-2; TRBD1 or TRBD2 may be the D gene (6 bases each). CDR1 and CDR2 (germline): DFQATT, SNEGSKA (reference sequence). Trimming removed 0 bases from V and 0 bases from J, with 14 bases in between. The CDR3 totals 17 residues. CDR3 region: CSARDRSGGTNTGELFF. For the CDR3, the DNA is TGCAGTGCTAGAGATAGGTCCGGGGGCACGAACACCGGGGAGCTGTTTTTT.

This clonotype was counted between two and nine times. The chain carries TRBV6-5 and TRBJ1-4, with TRBD1 identical over 7 bases. Germline CDR1 MNHEY, CDR2 SVGAGI. There are 16 residues in the CDR3. V lost 0 bases, J lost 7 bases, and 8 bases stayed unmatched. CDR3 residues: CASSYSKGAGTEKLFF. The CDR3 DNA is TGTGCCAGCAGTTACTCGAAGGGGGCAGGGACTGAAAAACTGTTTTTT.